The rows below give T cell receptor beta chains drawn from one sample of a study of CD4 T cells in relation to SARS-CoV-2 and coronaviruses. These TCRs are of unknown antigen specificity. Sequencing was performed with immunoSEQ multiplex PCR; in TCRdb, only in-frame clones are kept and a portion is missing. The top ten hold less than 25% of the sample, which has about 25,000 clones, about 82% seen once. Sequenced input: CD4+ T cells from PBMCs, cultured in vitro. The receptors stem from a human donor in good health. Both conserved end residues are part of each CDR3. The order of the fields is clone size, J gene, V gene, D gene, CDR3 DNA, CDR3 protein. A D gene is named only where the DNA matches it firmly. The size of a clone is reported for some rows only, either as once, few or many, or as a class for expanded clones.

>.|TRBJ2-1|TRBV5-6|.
TGTGCCAGCAGCTTGGATCAGGGGGGGAACTACAATGAGCAGTTCTTC
CASSLDQGGNYNEQFF
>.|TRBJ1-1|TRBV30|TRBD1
TGTGCCTGGACCGGGGACAGGGATAACGTTGGGAACACTGAAGCTTTCTTT
CAWTGDRDNVGNTEAFF
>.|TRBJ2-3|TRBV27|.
TGTGCCAGCAGTTCTCCGGCAGGGCGTAAGACAGATACGCAGTATTTT
CASSSPAGRKTDTQYF
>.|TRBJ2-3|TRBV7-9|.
TGTGCCAGCAGCTTAGGTGGGGCGCGGAGCACAGATACGCAGTATTTT
CASSLGGARSTDTQYF
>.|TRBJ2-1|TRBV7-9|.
TGTGCCAGCAGCCGGGTTGTCCCGCTAGCGGAGCAGTTCTTC
CASSRVVPLAEQFF
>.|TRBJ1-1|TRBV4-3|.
TGCGCCAGCAGCCAAGATGGTAGGACGACTGAAGCTTTCTTT
CASSQDGRTTEAFF
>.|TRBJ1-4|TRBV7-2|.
TGTGCCAGCAGCTCTAACGGACAGATAATAAATGAAAAACTGTTTTTT
CASSSNGQIINEKLFF
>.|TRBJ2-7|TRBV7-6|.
TGTGCCAGCAGCTCAGCGTGGCGGCGGAGGGGTAGCTCCTACGAGCAGTACTTC
CASSSAWRRRGSSYEQYF
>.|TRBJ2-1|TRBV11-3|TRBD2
TGTGCCAGCAGCTTGAGCGGGAGGACATCCAAGCAGTTCTTC
CASSLSGRTSKQFF
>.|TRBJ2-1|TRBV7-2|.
TGTGCCAGCAGCTCACAGCAGAGTGAGCAGTTCTTC
CASSSQQSEQFF
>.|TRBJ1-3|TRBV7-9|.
TGTGCCAGCAGCCTAGAGTGGGGAAACACCATATATTTT
CASSLEWGNTIYF
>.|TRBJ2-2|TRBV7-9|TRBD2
TGTGCCAGCAGCTTTCTAGCGGGAGACCCCGGGGAGCTGTTTTTT
CASSFLAGDPGELFF
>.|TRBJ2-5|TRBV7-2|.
TGTGCCAGCAGCGGAGGGGGGGGTCGGGAGACCCAGTACTTC
CASSGGGGRETQYF
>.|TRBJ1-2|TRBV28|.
TGTGCCAGCAGAACAGGAGGCTATGGCTACACCTTC
CASRTGGYGYTF
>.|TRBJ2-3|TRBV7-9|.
TGTGCCAGCAGCCAAGGGACACCCGCGGATACGCAGTATTTT
CASSQGTPADTQYF
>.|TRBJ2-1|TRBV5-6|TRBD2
TGTGCCAGCATACTACTAGCGGGAGGGCCGTCTGAGCAGTTCTTC
CASILLAGGPSEQFF
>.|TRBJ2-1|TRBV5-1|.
TGCGCCACCTCGGAGCGGAGCCGTTACAATGAGCAGTTCTTC
CATSERSRYNEQFF
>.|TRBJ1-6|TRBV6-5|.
TGTGCCAGCAGTCCCGACAGCCTGGGGGATTCACCCCTCCACTTT
CASSPDSLGDSPLHF
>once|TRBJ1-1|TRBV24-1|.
TGTGCCACCAGTGAGGGGGGGAACACTGAAGCTTTCTTT
CATSEGGNTEAFF
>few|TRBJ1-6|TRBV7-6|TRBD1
TGTGCCAGCAGCTTAGAGGCAGGGGGGGAATCACCCCTCCACTTT
CASSLEAGGESPLHF
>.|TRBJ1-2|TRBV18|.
TGTGCCAGCTCACCCACAGGCTTGTGGGGCTACACCTTC
CASSPTGLWGYTF
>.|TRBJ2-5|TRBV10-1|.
TGCGCCAGCAGTGGCGTAGGCCCAAGCGTCCAGTACTTC
CASSGVGPSVQYF
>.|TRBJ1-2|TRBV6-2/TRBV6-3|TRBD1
TGTGCCAGCAGTTACCAACAGGGGGACCTCTTCGACTATGGCTACACCTTC
CASSYQQGDLFDYGYTF
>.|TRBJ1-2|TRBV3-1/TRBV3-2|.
TGTGCCAGCAGCCAGAGGACGGGGGCTAACTATGGCTACACCTTC
CASSQRTGANYGYTF
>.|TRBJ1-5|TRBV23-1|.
TGCGCCAGCAGTCAAAGAGGGGGGCCGCCCCAGCATTTT
CASSQRGGPPQHF
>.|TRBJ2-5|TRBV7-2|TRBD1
TGTGCCAGCAGCTCTAGGACAGGGCAAGAGACCCAGTACTTC
CASSSRTGQETQYF
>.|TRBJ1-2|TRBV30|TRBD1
TGTGCCTGGAGCGCGGACAGGGTCTATGGCTACACCTTC
CAWSADRVYGYTF
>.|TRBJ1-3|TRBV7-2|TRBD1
TGTGCCAGCAGCTTAGAGGACAGGGGGCGGGACACCATATATTTT
CASSLEDRGRDTIYF
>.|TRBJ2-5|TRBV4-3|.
TGCGCCAGCAGCCAAACAGGGGGGGCGGAGACCCAGTACTTC
CASSQTGGAETQYF
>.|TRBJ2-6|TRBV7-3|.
TGTGCCAGCAGCTTAACACGATCGAGCTCTGGGGCCAACGTCCTGACTTTC
CASSLTRSSSGANVLTF
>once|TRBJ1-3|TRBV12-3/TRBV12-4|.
TGTGCCAGCAGCCTCCTAGGAAACACCATATATTTT
CASSLLGNTIYF
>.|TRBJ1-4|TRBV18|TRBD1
TGTGCCAGCTCACCGGGACAGGGGGGCAATGAAAAACTGTTTTTT
CASSPGQGGNEKLFF
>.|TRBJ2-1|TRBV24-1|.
TGTGCCACCAGTGATTCCGGGACTCCCTACAATGAGCAGTTCTTC
CATSDSGTPYNEQFF
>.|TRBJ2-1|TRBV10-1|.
TGCGCCAGCAGTGAGGGGGGAGGCAGGAATGAGCAGTTCTTC
CASSEGGGRNEQFF
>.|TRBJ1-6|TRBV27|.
TGTGCCAGCGGTAGCTCCTATAATTCACCCCTCCACTTT
CASGSSYNSPLHF
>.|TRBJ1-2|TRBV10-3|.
TGTGCCATCAGTGAGTCACGAGTCGGGCAGGGCTATGGCTACACCTTC
CAISESRVGQGYGYTF
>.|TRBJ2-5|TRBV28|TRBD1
TGTGCCAGCAGTTCGTGGGACAGGCGATCTCACGAGACCCAGTACTTC
CASSSWDRRSHETQYF
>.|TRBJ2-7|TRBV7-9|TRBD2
TGTGCCAGCAGCTTTAGCGGGGGCAGCTCCTACGAGCAGTACTTC
CASSFSGGSSYEQYF
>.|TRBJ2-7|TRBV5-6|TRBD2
TGTGCCAGCAGCGCTGGAGCGGGACGGGGGTACTACGAGCAGTACTTC
CASSAGAGRGYYEQYF
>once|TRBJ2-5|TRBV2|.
TGTGCCAGCAGGCCGACGGTCCAAGAGACCCAGTACTTC
CASRPTVQETQYF
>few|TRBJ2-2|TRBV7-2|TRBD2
TGTGCCAGCAGCCCGGGACTAGCGGGGGCCGTAGGCGCCGGGGAGCTGTTTTTT
CASSPGLAGAVGAGELFF
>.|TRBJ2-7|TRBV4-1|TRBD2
TGCGCCAGCAGCCAAGTTTACCCTTTTGGGCGGGGGGGCTCCTACGAGCAGTACTTC
CASSQVYPFGRGGSYEQYF
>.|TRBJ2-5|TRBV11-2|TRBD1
TGTGCCAGCAGCGGCCAGGACAGGCAGACCCAGTACTTC
CASSGQDRQTQYF
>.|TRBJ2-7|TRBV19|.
TGTGCCAGTAGCCCGAGGGGGGACGGATACTATGAGCAGTACTTC
CASSPRGDGYYEQYF
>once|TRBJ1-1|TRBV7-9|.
TGTGCCAGCAGCTTAGTCGACAGGTCCACTGAAGCTTTCTTT
CASSLVDRSTEAFF
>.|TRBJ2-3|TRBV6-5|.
TGTGCCAGCGGGGACTGGGGATTCGCCACAGATACGCAGTATTTT
CASGDWGFATDTQYF
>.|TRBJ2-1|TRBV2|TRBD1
TGTGCCAGCGGCGACAGGGGAAAGTTCTTC
CASGDRGKFF
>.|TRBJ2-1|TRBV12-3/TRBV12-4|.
TGTGCCAGCAGTTTAAACGGGGATGAGCAGTTCTTC
CASSLNGDEQFF